Detailed here is one TCR beta chain. What it recognizes is unknown. The record originates from a study of T cell repertoires and HLA-DP antigens. Study at large: The donors, ranging 18-to-29 to 60-to-69 years, included a couple of males and one female.

The study's findings and limits: Average cumulative frequency of previously undetected clones was approximately 34% against one allele and under 60% against the other.

Untouched CD4+ T cells were bead-isolated at about 98% purity. Amplification used primers for 54 TRBV and 13 TRBJ segments. TCRdb's copy holds only in-frame clones and misses some; the assay was immunoSEQ multiplex PCR. The table has roughly 110,000 clones, around 93% seen once. Trimming cost V 1 base and J 2 bases; bases outside gene matches: 2. The CDR3 spans 14 residues. Per germline, CDR1 SGHRS and CDR2 YFSETQ. V usage is TRBV5-1 and J usage is TRBJ2-7; 8 bases align to TRBD2. The sequencing input was CD4+ T cells from PBMCs. This receptor was taken from a woman under 30 in good health and CMV-seronegative. The CDR3 protein is CASSLTSGPYEQYF. In DNA form, the CDR3 reads TGCGCCAGCAGCTTGACTAGCGGTCCCTACGAGCAGTACTTC.